The entry below gives a single T cell receptor (beta chain) sequence along with its context. The method was immunoSEQ multiplex PCR; TCRdb's version includes in-frame clones alone and lacks a portion of them. The profile shows roughly 170,000 clones, roughly 94% of them singletons. The data were taken from a study of control samples from healthy donors and cancer patients. With 1 base removed from V and 6 bases from J, the gap between germline ends came to 19 bases. Germline V CDR1 and CDR2: MDHEN, SYDVKM. This CDR3 region has 17 residues. The sequence derives from a woman aged 18-29 years in good health. What was sequenced was blood. The chain employs TRBV28 and TRBJ1-5, with a weak D call TRBD1 (6 bases). In DNA form, the CDR3 reads TGTGCCAGCAGTTTATACCCCAGGGGAGAGTACGGTCAGCCCCAGCATTTT. It yields the protein CASSLYPRGEYGQPQHF.